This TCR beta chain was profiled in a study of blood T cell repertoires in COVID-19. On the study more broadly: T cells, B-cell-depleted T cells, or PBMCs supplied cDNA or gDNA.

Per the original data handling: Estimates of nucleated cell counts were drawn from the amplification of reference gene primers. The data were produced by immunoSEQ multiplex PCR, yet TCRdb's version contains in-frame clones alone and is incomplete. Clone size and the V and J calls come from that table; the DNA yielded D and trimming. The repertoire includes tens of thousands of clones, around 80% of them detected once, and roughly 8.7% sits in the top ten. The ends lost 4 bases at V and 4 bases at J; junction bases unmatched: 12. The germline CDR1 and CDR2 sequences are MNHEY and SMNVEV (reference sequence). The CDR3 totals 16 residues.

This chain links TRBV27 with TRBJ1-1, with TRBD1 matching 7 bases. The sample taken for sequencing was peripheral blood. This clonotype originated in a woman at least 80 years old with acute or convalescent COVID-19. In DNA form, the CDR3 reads TGTGCCAGCAGTTGGGGCGCACACAGGGGAGGCACTGAAGCTTTCTTT. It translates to CASSWGAHRGGTEAFF.